Each of the 20 T cell receptor beta chains below was sequenced from the same sample in a study of T cell responses to AZD1222 COVID-19 vaccine. The method was immunoSEQ multiplex PCR; TCRdb's version includes in-frame clones alone and lacks a portion of them. Found here are about 28,000 clones, just under 80% of them singletons; the top ten hold roughly 5%. Here the sequenced sample was peripheral blood, taken on day 0 of AZD1222 vaccination. The receptor set was obtained from an adult in good health.

This chain uses TRBV19 with TRBJ1-5, with unresolved D. The germline V and J ends were trimmed by 4 bases and 4 bases, with 14 bases remaining between them. CDR3 length: 15 residues. Germline V gene lookup returns CDR1 LNHDA and CDR2 SQIVND (reference sequence). The CDR3: CASSTRDTRNQPQHF. The CDR3 DNA follows: TGTGCCAGTAGTACTCGGGATACAAGGAATCAGCCCCAGCATTTT.

This chain joins TRBV7-3 and TRBJ2-3, with D maybe TRBD2 (6 bases). This CDR3 spans 17 amino acids. The germline gives CDR1 SGHTA, CDR2 FQGTGA. Trimming shortened V by 5 bases and J by 1 base, and 19 bases separated the two germline ends. The chain's CDR3 is CASSLTPPGSGTDTQYF. CDR3 nucleotide sequence: TGTGCCAGCAGCCTCACCCCCCCCGGGAGCGGCACAGATACGCAGTATTTT.

The chain carries TRBV27 and TRBJ2-7; D remains unclear. Germline lookup yields CDR1 MNHEY and CDR2 SMNVEV (reference sequence). The V and J ends lost 5 bases and 0 bases respectively, with 14 bases between them. CDR3 length equals 15 residues. DNA of the CDR3: TGTGCCAGCAGTCCCGTTGGTCTTAGCTCCTACGAGCAGTACTTC. Translated: CASSPVGLSSYEQYF.

The DNA of the CDR3 is TGTGCCAGCTCACCCCTACCGGACAGGGAAGCTTTCTTT. This encodes CASSPLPDREAFF. The chain couples TRBV18 to TRBJ1-1; TRBD1 matches 7 bases. Germline-derived CDR1 and CDR2 are KGHSH and LQKENI. This CDR3 is built from 13 residues. V was pared by 3 bases and J by 8 bases, with 6 bases of the junction left unmatched.

This chain uses TRBV6-5 with TRBJ2-3, with TRBD2 matching 8 bases. CDR3 length: 15 amino acids. J was trimmed by 1 base and V by 6 bases; bases with no gene match: 6. Germline V gives CDR1 MNHEY, CDR2 SVGAGI. CDR3 protein: CASSRSGAGTDTQYF. CDR3 sequence (DNA): TGTGCCAGCAGCCGTAGCGGGGCTGGCACAGATACGCAGTATTTT.

About this clone: Germline is not matched at one junction end, which may reflect a read error. The chain couples TRBV10-1 to TRBJ2-7; D possibly corresponds to TRBD2 (6 bases). CDR1 WNHNN and CDR2 SYGVQD come from the germline V gene (reference sequence). The CDR3 has 12 residues. The CDR3, as DNA: TGCGCCAGCAGTTGGGGGGATTCGACTGTACACTTC. Amino acid sequence: CASSWGDSTVHF.

This chain uses TRBV24-1 with TRBJ1-2; D may be TRBD1 (5 bases). This CDR3 contains 15 residues. Trimming took off 3 bases at V and 8 bases at J, with 18 bases between the two ends. Germline V gene data show CDR1 as KGHDR and CDR2 as SFDVKD. CDR3 residues: CATSDPSLGPKGYTF. As DNA, the CDR3 is TGTGCCACCAGTGATCCTTCGCTGGGACCGAAGGGCTACACCTTC.

The chain links TRBV19 to TRBJ2-2; 11 bases align to TRBD2. The CDR3 extends over 15 amino acids. Per the germline V gene, CDR1 is LNHDA and CDR2 is SQIVND (reference sequence). With V trimmed by 7 bases and J by 2 bases, 3 bases remained unmatched. CDR3 loop: CASTSGRINTGELFF. In nucleotides, the CDR3 is TGTGCCAGTACTAGCGGGAGGATTAACACCGGGGAGCTGTTTTTT.

V is TRBV5-5 and J is TRBJ2-5; D is possibly TRBD2 (5 bases). CDR1 is SGHKS and CDR2 is YYEKEE in the germline V gene (reference sequence). The CDR3 runs 14 residues. V lost 4 bases and J lost 3, with 13 bases in between. CDR3 nucleotides: TGTGCCAGCAGCAATACTCCGGGAAAAGAGACCCAGTACTTC. Protein sequence: CASSNTPGKETQYF.

The chain employs TRBV5-1 and TRBJ1-2; 10 positions agree with TRBD1. The germline V gene has CDR1 SGHRS and CDR2 YFSETQ. V dropped 6 bases and J dropped 7; count of bases not matched to a gene: 9. CDR3 length equals 14 residues. CDR3 sequence: CASKPDRGVSGYTF. In DNA, the CDR3 is TGCGCCAGCAAACCGGACAGGGGGGTTAGTGGCTACACCTTC. Filled out from reference TRBV5-1 and TRBJ1-2, the complete variable domain reads KAGVTQTPRYLIKTRGQQVTLSCSPISGHRSVSWYQQTPGQGLQFLFEYFSETQRNKGNFPGRFSGRQFSNSRSEMNVSTLELGDSALYLCASKPDRGVSGYTFGSGTRLTVV.

The chain carries TRBV10-2 and TRBJ1-2; D perhaps matches TRBD1 (6 bases). Germline CDR1 reads WSHSY; CDR2 reads SAAADI. The CDR3 covers 14 residues. Trimming pared 3 bases from V and 0 bases from J, leaving 8 bases between. The CDR3 here is CASSDRGANYGYTF. CDR3 nucleotides: TGCGCCAGCAGTGACAGGGGTGCTAACTATGGCTACACCTTC.

The chain recombines TRBV7-2 with TRBJ1-4; 7 bases line up with TRBD1. J was trimmed by 2 bases and V by 3 bases; bases with no gene match: 6. In germline, CDR1 is SGHTA, CDR2 FQGNSA. The CDR3 runs 16 residues. The CDR3 bases are TGTGCCAGCAGCTTCGCCAGGGGGGAGACTAATGAAAAACTGTTTTTT. This sequence encodes CASSFARGETNEKLFF.

CDR3 nucleotides: TGCGCCAGCAGCCAAACTCCGACAATGAGAGACAGTGAAAAACTGTTTTTT. Encoded protein: CASSQTPTMRDSEKLFF. The chain joins TRBV4-1 to TRBJ1-4, with D possibly matching TRBD1 (5 bases). The CDR3 is 17 amino acids. Germline V CDR1 and CDR2: MGHRA, YSYEKL. Trimming took 2 bases from V and 7 from J, leaving 20 bases between them.

Details on this clone: The junction and the germline gene differ at one end; a read error may be behind it. V usage is TRBV6-1 and J usage is TRBJ2-3; no clear D. The length of the CDR3 is 15 residues. The germline CDR1 and CDR2 sequences are MNHNS and SASEGT. The CDR3 protein is CASSQAETATDTQYF. CDR3 coding DNA: TGTGCCAGCAGTCAAGCAGAAACCGCCACAGATACGCAGTATTTT.

This clone was seen only a few times. The chain recombines TRBV4-2 with TRBJ1-3, with D perhaps matching TRBD1 (5 bases). V lost 0 bases and J lost 0, with 9 bases in between. The CDR3 runs 16 residues. CDR1 is LGHNA, CDR2 YNFKEQ, per germline. The CDR3 nucleotides are TGTGCCAGCAGCCAAGATGGGGCGTACTCTGGAAACACCATATATTTT. Its protein is CASSQDGAYSGNTIYF.

The CDR3 coding sequence is TGTGCCATCCGTACGAGCGGGATCGATGAGCAGTTCTTC. It translates to CAIRTSGIDEQFF. The chain couples TRBV10-3 to TRBJ2-1; TRBD2 agrees at 7 bases. CDR3 length: 13 residues. Germline CDR1 reads ENHRY; CDR2 reads SYGVKD. V was clipped by 8 bases and J by 8 bases; unmatched bases: 9.

This clone was counted between two and nine times. This chain links TRBV5-1 with TRBJ1-6, with D possibly being TRBD1 (5 bases). CDR1 and CDR2 from the germline V gene are SGHRS and YFSETQ. The V end was cut by 4 bases, the J end by 9 bases, with 17 bases between. This CDR3 has 15 residues. The CDR3, as DNA: TGCGCCAGCAGCCCCGGGACCTTTGAGAGTTCACCCCTCCACTTT. It encodes CASSPGTFESSPLHF.

The chain links TRBV7-8 to TRBJ2-1; 9 bases match TRBD1. Germline CDR1 SGHVS, CDR2 FQNEAQ. V was pared by 1 base and J by 8 bases, with 6 bases of the junction left unmatched. The CDR3 consists of 15 residues. Written as DNA, the CDR3 is TGTGCCAGCAGCTTAGACAGGGGGCGCGTCGATGAGCAGTTCTTC. It specifies CASSLDRGRVDEQFF.

The V call is TRBV29-1, the J call TRBJ2-7; 8 bases are a match to TRBD1. V shed 7 bases, J shed 4 bases, and the junction held 6 bases outside the gene matches. Germline CDR1 reads SQVTM; CDR2 reads ANQGSEA. This CDR3 spans 12 amino acids. CDR3 DNA: TGCAGCGGAGGACAGGGAACGTACGAGCAGTACTTC. This sequence encodes CSGGQGTYEQYF.

The CDR3: CSVEDSGGGYTF. As DNA, the CDR3 is TGCAGCGTTGAAGATTCGGGGGGTGGCTACACCTTC. The rearrangement uses TRBV29-1 and TRBJ1-2, with D possibly being TRBD1 (5 bases). This CDR3 region has 12 residues. Trimming removed 0 bases from V and 7 bases from J, with 9 bases in between. The V gene's germline CDR1 is SQVTM and CDR2 ANQGSEA.